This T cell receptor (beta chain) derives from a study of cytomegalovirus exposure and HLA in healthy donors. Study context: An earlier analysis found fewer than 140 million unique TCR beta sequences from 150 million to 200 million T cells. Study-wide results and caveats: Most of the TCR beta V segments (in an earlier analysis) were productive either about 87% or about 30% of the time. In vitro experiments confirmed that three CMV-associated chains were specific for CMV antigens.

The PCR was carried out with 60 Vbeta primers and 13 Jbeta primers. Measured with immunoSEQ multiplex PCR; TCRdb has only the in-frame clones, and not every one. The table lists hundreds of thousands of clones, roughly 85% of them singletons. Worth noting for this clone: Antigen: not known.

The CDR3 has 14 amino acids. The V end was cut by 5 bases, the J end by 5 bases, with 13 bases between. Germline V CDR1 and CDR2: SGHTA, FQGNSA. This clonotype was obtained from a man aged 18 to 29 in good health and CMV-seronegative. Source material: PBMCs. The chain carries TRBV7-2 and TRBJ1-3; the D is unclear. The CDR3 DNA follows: TGTGCCAGCAGCCAACCTTCGGGAAGAAACACCATATATTTT. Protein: CASSQPSGRNTIYF.